This T cell receptor (beta chain) was captured by sequencing in a study of control samples from healthy donors and cancer patients. Germline CDR1 is SGHRS and CDR2 is YFSETQ. V gave up 5 bases and J gave up 4 bases, with 12 bases separating them. The length of the CDR3 is 13 residues. A single count supports this clone. The table came from immunoSEQ multiplex PCR; TCRdb's copy has only in-frame clones and leaves some out. The sample includes under 150,000 clones, over 90% seen only once; the top ten take roughly 2.6%. The chain uses TRBV5-1 and TRBJ1-2, with a weak D call TRBD1 (5 bases). The TCR comes from a man younger than 40 in good health. Sequencing was carried out using blood. This CDR3 reads CASRVNGAYGYTF. In DNA form, the CDR3 reads TGCGCCAGCAGGGTGAACGGGGCCTATGGCTACACCTTC.